This T cell receptor (beta chain) comes out of a study of beta chain features in type 1 diabetes. Investigators reverse transcribed all isolated RNA, so they sequenced expressed TCRB transcripts. Some clones are missing from TCRdb's copy, which holds only in-frame ones; the method was immunoSEQ multiplex PCR. This table holds 150,000 to 180,000 clones, 10% to 13% found once. This CDR3 contains 15 residues. Germline assignment: CDR1 SGHRS and CDR2 YFSETQ. The V gene lost 4 bases and the J gene lost 2 bases, with 15 bases spanning the gap. Of note for this clone: What it recognizes is unknown.

Study-wide points: Among patients with Type 1 diabetes, TCRB CDR3s were moderately but significantly shorter in every one of the four CD4+ subsets.

V and J are TRBV5-1 and TRBJ2-5, with D perhaps TRBD1 (6 bases). Sequencing was performed on central memory CD4+ T cells from blood. The origin of this receptor is a man younger than 45 with type 1 diabetes. The CDR3 nucleotides read TGCGCCAGCAGCGACCAGGGGTGGGCTCAAGAGACCCAGTACTTC. This sequence encodes CASSDQGWAQETQYF.